This T cell receptor (beta chain) was observed in a study of CD8 T cell repertoires and HIV-1 epitope variants. Study context: Each of Twenty-five Gag and Nef epitope peptides stimulated a separate culture. Epitopes were three Gag families plus Nef HW9 and YT9. Separate from the cultures, 1M uncultured T cells served as baseline. Regarding the study as a whole: Fewer than ten TCR beta clonotypes were antigen-specific, six or seven apparently recognizing autologous or escape variants.

With 5 bases clipped from V and 2 bases from J, the junction kept 9 bases outside the gene matches. In germline, CDR1 is SGHTA, CDR2 FQGTGA. The CDR3 sequence is 17 residues long. Only in-frame clones appear in the TCRdb table, and some are missing; sequencing was by immunoSEQ multiplex PCR. The table lists 2,500 to 3,000 clones, 70% to 85% of them singletons, with approximately 40% in the top ten. Worth noting for this clone: Its antigen remains unknown.

The TCR was taken from a male donor with HIV. This chain joins TRBV7-3 and TRBJ2-5; 12 positions match TRBD2. Sequencing was done on a sample of cultured CD8+ T cells derived from PBMCs. As DNA, the CDR3 is TGTGCCAGCAGCCGCCGCCTAGCGGGGGGGCAACAAGAGACCCAGTACTTC. It translates to CASSRRLAGGQQETQYF.